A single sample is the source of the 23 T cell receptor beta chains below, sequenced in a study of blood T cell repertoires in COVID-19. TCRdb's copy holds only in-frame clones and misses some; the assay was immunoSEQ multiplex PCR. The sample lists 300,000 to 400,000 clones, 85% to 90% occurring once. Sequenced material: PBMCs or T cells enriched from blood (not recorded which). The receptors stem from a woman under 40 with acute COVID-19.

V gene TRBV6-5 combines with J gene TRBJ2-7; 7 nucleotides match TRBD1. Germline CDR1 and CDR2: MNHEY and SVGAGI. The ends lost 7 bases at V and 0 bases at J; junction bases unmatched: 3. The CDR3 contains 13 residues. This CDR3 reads CASTRDSSYEQYF. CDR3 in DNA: TGTGCCAGCACCCGGGACAGCTCCTACGAGCAGTACTTC.

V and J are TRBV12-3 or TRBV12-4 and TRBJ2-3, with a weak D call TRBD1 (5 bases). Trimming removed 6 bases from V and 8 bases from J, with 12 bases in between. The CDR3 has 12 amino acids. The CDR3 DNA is TGTGCCAGCAGCCTAACGCAGGGTACGCAGTATTTT. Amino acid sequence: CASSLTQGTQYF.

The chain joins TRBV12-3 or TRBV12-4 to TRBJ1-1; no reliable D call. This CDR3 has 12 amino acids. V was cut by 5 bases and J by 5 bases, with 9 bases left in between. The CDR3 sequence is CASSRVVTEAFF. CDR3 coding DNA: TGTGCCAGCAGTCGCGTCGTTACTGAAGCTTTCTTT.

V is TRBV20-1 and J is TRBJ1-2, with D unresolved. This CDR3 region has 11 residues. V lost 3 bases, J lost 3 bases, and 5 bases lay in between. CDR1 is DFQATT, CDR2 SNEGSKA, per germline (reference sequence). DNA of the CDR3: TGCAGTGCTAGGAGTTACTATGGCTACACCTTC. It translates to CSARSYYGYTF.

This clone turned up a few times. The CDR3 sequence: CASSPSLGGSGANVLTF. CDR3 DNA: TGTGCCAGCAGTCCGTCCCTGGGGGGCTCTGGGGCCAACGTCCTGACTTTC. The chain links TRBV28 to TRBJ2-6; D might be TRBD2 (6 bases). The germline gives CDR1 MDHEN, CDR2 SYDVKM. CDR3 size: 17 residues. Between the trimmed V and J ends, which lost 5 bases and 0 bases, there was a span of 14 bases.

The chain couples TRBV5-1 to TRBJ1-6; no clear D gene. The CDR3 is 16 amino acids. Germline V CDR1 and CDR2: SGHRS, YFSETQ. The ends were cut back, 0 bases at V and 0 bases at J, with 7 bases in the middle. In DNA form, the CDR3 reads TGCGCCAGCAGCTTGGACAGCCGCTCCTATAATTCACCCCTCCACTTT. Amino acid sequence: CASSLDSRSYNSPLHF.

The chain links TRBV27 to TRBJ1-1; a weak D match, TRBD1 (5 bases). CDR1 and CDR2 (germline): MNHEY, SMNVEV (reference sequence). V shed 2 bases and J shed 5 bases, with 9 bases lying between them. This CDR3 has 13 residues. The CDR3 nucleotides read TGTGCCAGCAGTTTAGGGGCACGGACTGAAGCTTTCTTT. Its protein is CASSLGARTEAFF.

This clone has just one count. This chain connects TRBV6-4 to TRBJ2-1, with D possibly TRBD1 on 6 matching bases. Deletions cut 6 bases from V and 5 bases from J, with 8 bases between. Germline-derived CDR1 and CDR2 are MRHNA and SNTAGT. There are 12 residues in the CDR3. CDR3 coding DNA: TGTGCCAGCAGGGGACAAAACAATGAGCAGTTCTTC. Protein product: CASRGQNNEQFF.

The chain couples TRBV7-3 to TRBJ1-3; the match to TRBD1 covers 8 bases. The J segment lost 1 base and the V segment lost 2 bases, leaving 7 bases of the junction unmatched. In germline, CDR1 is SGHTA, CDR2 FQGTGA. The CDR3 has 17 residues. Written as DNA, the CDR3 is TGTGCCAGCAGCTTAGGCGCAGGGGGCGCGTCTGGAAACACCATATATTTT. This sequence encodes CASSLGAGGASGNTIYF.

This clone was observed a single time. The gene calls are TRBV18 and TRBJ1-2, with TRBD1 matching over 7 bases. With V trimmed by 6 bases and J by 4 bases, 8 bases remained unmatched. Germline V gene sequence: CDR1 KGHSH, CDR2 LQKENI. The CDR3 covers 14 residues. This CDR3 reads CASSQTGQRYGYTF. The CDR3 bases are TGTGCCAGCTCGCAGACAGGGCAGCGCTATGGCTACACCTTC.

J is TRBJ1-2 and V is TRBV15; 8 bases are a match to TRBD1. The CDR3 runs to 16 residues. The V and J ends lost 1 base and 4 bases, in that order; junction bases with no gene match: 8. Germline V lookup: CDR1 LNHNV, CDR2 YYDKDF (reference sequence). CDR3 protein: CATSRARDRSVYGYTF. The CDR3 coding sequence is TGTGCCACCAGCAGAGCCAGGGACAGGTCGGTCTATGGCTACACCTTC.

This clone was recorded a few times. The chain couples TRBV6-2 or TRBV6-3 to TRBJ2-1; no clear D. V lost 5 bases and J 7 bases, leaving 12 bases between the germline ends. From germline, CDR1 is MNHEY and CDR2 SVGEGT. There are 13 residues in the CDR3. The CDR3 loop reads CASSAALWNEQFF. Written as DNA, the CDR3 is TGTGCCAGCAGTGCGGCCCTTTGGAATGAGCAGTTCTTC.

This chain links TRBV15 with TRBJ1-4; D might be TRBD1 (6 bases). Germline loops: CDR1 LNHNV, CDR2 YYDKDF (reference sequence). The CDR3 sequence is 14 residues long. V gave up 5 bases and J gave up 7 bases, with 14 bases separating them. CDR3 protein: CATSLGGRTEKLFF. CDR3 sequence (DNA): TGTGCCACCAGCTTAGGGGGAAGGACTGAAAAACTGTTTTTT.

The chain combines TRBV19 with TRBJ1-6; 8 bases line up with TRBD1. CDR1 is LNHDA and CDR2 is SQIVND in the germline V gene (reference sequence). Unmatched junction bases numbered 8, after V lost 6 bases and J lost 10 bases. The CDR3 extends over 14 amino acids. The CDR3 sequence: CASRLQGANSPLHF. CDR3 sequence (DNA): TGTGCCAGTAGACTTCAGGGGGCAAACTCACCCCTCCACTTT.

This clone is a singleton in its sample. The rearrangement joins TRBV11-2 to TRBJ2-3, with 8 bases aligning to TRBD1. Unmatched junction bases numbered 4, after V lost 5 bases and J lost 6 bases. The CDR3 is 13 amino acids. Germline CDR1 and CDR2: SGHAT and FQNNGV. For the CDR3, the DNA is TGTGCCAGCAGCAACCAGGGGGCCGATACGCAGTATTTT. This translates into CASSNQGADTQYF.

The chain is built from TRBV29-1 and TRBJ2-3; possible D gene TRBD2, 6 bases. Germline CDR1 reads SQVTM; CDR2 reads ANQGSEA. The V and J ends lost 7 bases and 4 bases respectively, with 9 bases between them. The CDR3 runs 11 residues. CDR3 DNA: TGCAGCGAAGGGGAGGCAGATACGCAGTATTTT. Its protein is CSEGEADTQYF.

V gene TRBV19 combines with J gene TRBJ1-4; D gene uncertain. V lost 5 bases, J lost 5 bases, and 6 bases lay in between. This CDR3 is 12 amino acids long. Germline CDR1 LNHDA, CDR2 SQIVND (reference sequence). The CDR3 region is CASSWPNEKLFF. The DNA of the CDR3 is TGTGCCAGTAGTTGGCCGAATGAAAAACTGTTTTTT.

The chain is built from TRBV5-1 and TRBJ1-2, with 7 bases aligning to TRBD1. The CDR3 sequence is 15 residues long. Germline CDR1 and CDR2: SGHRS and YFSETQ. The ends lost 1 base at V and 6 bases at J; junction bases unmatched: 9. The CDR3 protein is CASSLLGQGVDGYTF. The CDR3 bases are TGCGCCAGCAGCTTGTTAGGCCAGGGGGTCGATGGCTACACCTTC.

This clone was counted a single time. CDR3 sequence reads: CASRPQGIRSEQYF. CDR3 nucleotides: TGTGCCAGCAGGCCACAGGGGATTAGGAGCGAGCAGTACTTC. The chain uses TRBV28 and TRBJ2-7; 7 bases are shared with TRBD1. The germline CDR1 and CDR2 sequences are MDHEN and SYDVKM. Trimming at V came to 6 bases and at J to 6 bases, leaving 11 bases not matched to a gene. This CDR3 contains 14 residues.

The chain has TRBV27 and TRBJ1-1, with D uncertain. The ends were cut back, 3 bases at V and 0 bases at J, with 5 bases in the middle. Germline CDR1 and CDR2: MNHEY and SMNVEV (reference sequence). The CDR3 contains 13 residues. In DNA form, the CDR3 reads TGTGCCAGCAGTTTTACACTGAACACTGAAGCTTTCTTT. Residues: CASSFTLNTEAFF.

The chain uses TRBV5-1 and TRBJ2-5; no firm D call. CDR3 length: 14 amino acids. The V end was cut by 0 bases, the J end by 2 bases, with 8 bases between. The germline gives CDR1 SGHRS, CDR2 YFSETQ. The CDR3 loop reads CASSLDSLQETQYF. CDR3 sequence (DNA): TGCGCCAGCAGCTTGGATTCCCTACAAGAGACCCAGTACTTC. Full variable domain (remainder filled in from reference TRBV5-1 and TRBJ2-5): KAGVTQTPRYLIKTRGQQVTLSCSPISGHRSVSWYQQTPGQGLQFLFEYFSETQRNKGNFPGRFSGRQFSNSRSEMNVSTLELGDSALYLCASSLDSLQETQYFGPGTRLLVL.

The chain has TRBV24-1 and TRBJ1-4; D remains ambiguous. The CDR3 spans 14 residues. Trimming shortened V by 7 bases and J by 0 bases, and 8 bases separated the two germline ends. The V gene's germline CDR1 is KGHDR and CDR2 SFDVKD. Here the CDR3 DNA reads TGTGCCACCAGCCCCGGGACAACTAATGAAAAACTGTTTTTT. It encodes CATSPGTTNEKLFF.

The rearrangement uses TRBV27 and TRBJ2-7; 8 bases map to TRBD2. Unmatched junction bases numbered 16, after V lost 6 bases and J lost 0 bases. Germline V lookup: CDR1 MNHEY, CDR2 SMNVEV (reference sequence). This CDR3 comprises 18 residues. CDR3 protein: CASSRTRPSGGFSYEQYF. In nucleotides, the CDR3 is TGTGCCAGCAGCCGAACAAGGCCGAGCGGGGGTTTCTCCTACGAGCAGTACTTC.